One and the same sample provided the 5 T cell receptor beta chains below, sequenced in a study of shared clonotypes between healthy human individuals. The data were produced by immunoSEQ multiplex PCR, yet TCRdb's version contains in-frame clones alone and is incomplete. The profile shows about 490,000 clones, 81% of them singletons. Input material: PBMCs. All receptors derive from a woman aged 40-49 years in good health. Some clones in this sample may be carry-over from other donors' samples.

This clone has only one observation. This chain links TRBV29-1 with TRBJ2-7, with TRBD1 matching over 8 bases. The CDR3 runs 17 residues. Germline assignment: CDR1 SQVTM and CDR2 ANQGSEA. V trimming: 4 bases; J trimming: 3 bases; junction bases outside the gene matches: 17. The CDR3 loop is CSVVPGGHRGYNYEQYF. DNA of the CDR3: TGCAGCGTTGTCCCTGGTGGGCACAGGGGGTACAACTACGAGCAGTACTTC.

The chain couples TRBV5-6 to TRBJ1-5; D is unclear. Trimming took off 0 bases at V and 13 bases at J, with 17 bases between the two ends. This CDR3 has 14 residues. Germline V gives CDR1 SGHDT, CDR2 YYEEEE. This chain's CDR3 is CASSLGGLGGPQHF. CDR3 in DNA: TGTGCCAGCAGCTTGGGTGGCTTGGGTGGCCCGCAGCATTTT.

Remarks on this clone: This may be a read error, as it is one base from a much larger clone. The rearrangement joins TRBV28 to TRBJ1-6; D gene unclear. V lost 8 bases and J lost 9, with 14 bases in between. The CDR3 is 13 residues long. CDR1 and CDR2 from the germline V gene are MDHEN and SYDVKM. CDR3 in amino acids: CASGYSDSSPLHF. CDR3 nucleotide sequence: TGTGCCAGCGGTTACAGTGATAGTTCACCCCTCCACTTT.

The chain has TRBV4-1 and TRBJ2-1; D call uncertain. Germline V gene data show CDR1 as MGHRA and CDR2 as YSYEKL. The CDR3 covers 13 residues. Trimming pared 2 bases from V and 7 bases from J, leaving 9 bases between. The CDR3 region is CASSQPVGNEQFF. The CDR3 DNA follows: TGCGCCAGCAGCCAACCGGTAGGGAATGAGCAGTTCTTC.

On this clone itself: A far larger clone is just one base off, so this is likely a read error. The chain combines TRBV5-6 with TRBJ2-1; 12 positions match TRBD2. Per the germline V gene, CDR1 is SGHDT and CDR2 is YYEEEE. The length of the CDR3 is 14 residues. The CDR3 reads CASQGTSGLNEQLF. Written as DNA, the CDR3 is TGTGCCAGCCAGGGGACTAGCGGGCTTAATGAGCAGCTCTTC.